One and the same sample provided the 23 T cell receptor beta chains below, sequenced in a study of control samples from healthy donors and cancer patients. TCRdb's table, derived via immunoSEQ multiplex PCR, lists solely in-frame clones and lacks some. The sample lists roughly 130,000 clones; roughly nine tenths were seen once. Sequences were obtained from blood. The receptors come from a woman aged 30 to 39 in good health.

The chain carries TRBV6-5 and TRBJ2-3; D remains unclear. The V and J ends lost 4 bases and 1 base respectively, with 12 bases between them. This CDR3 has 15 amino acids. Germline V gene data show CDR1 as MNHEY and CDR2 as SVGAGI. CDR3 loop: CASSSGAAGTDTQYF. The CDR3, as DNA: TGTGCCAGCAGTTCCGGCGCGGCGGGCACAGATACGCAGTATTTT.

Written as DNA, the CDR3 is TGTGCCAGCTCACTGGGACAGGGAAACTCTGGAAACACCATATATTTT. Its protein is CASSLGQGNSGNTIYF. The V call is TRBV18, the J call TRBJ1-3, with 9 bases aligning to TRBD1. After removal of 4 bases from V and 0 bases from J, the junction contained 4 bases not matched to a gene. The germline gives CDR1 KGHSH, CDR2 LQKENI. This CDR3 has 16 amino acids.

The V and J genes are TRBV18 and TRBJ2-2; 12 nucleotides line up with TRBD2. Germline V gene lookup returns CDR1 KGHSH and CDR2 LQKENI. The CDR3 runs 16 residues. The junction had 5 bases not matched to a gene; V was cut back by 3 bases and J by 6 bases. This CDR3 is CASSPLAGGSAGELFF. The CDR3 region has the DNA TGTGCCAGCTCACCTCTAGCGGGAGGGTCAGCCGGGGAGCTGTTTTTT.

The J gene is TRBJ1-6, the V gene TRBV7-3; no firm D call. Between the trimmed V and J ends, which lost 1 base and 0 bases, there was a span of 10 bases. This CDR3 has 17 amino acids. The germline gives CDR1 SGHTA, CDR2 FQGTGA. The CDR3 bases are TGTGCCAGCAGCTTAAGCGCAAGGAGCTCCTATAATTCACCCCTCCACTTT. Residues: CASSLSARSSYNSPLHF.

This clone was recorded once. V usage is TRBV9 and J usage is TRBJ2-1, with a possible D match to TRBD1 (6 bases). The germline V gene encodes CDR1 SGDLS and CDR2 YYNGEE. Trimming cost V 3 bases and J 2 bases, with 18 bases left between them. The CDR3 sequence is 17 residues long. CDR3 sequence (DNA): TGTGCCAGCAGCGACAACCCCCGGGCAGGGGCCTACAATGAGCAGTTCTTC. Translated: CASSDNPRAGAYNEQFF.

This clone showed up just a few times. CDR3 amino acids: CASSPGTTPYEQYF. The CDR3 DNA follows: TGTGCCAGCAGCCCCGGGACCACCCCCTACGAGCAGTACTTC. The rearrangement uses TRBV7-2 and TRBJ2-7; D is possibly TRBD1 or TRBD2 (5 bases each). V was trimmed by 5 bases and J by 2 bases, leaving 13 bases between them. The CDR3 has 14 amino acids. CDR1 is SGHTA and CDR2 is FQGNSA in the germline V gene.

V usage is TRBV5-5 and J usage is TRBJ1-1, with 7 bases fitting TRBD1. The junction had 7 bases not matched to a gene; V was cut back by 4 bases and J by 4 bases. Germline V gene lookup returns CDR1 SGHKS and CDR2 YYEKEE (reference sequence). The CDR3 consists of 14 residues. The CDR3: CASSPIHRGTEAFF. CDR3 nucleotides: TGTGCCAGCAGCCCTATACACAGGGGCACTGAAGCTTTCTTT.

The chain recombines TRBV6-5 with TRBJ1-2, with TRBD1 identical over 9 bases. The CDR3 sequence is 14 residues long. Germline V CDR1 and CDR2: MNHEY, SVGAGI. V lost 2 bases to trimming and J lost 6 bases; unmatched junction nucleotides: 4. The CDR3 DNA sequence: TGTGCCAGCAGTTACCTGGGACAGGGAGATGGCTACACCTTC. This encodes CASSYLGQGDGYTF.

The chain couples TRBV6-6 to TRBJ1-4; D call uncertain. The germline CDR1 and CDR2 sequences are MNHNY and SVGAGI (reference sequence). This CDR3 comprises 14 residues. V was clipped by 6 bases and J by 7 bases, with 15 bases between them. The CDR3 nucleotides read TGTGCCAGCAGGGATTGGGGTGGACGTGAAAAACTGTTTTTT. Encoded protein: CASRDWGGREKLFF.

This chain uses TRBV11-3 with TRBJ2-7; 8 bases agree with TRBD2. With V trimmed by 2 bases and J by 5 bases, 8 bases remained unmatched. The CDR3 loop spans 15 amino acids. Looked up from germline, CDR1 is SGHNT and CDR2 is YENEEA. This chain's CDR3 is CASSLTTGRAHEQYF. DNA of the CDR3: TGTGCCAGCAGCTTAACCACCGGGAGGGCACACGAGCAGTACTTC.

The V gene is TRBV7-2, the J gene TRBJ2-5, with 7 bases aligning to TRBD2. The length of the CDR3 is 16 residues. Germline V gene lookup returns CDR1 SGHTA and CDR2 FQGNSA. The junction had 12 bases not matched to a gene; V was cut back by 3 bases and J by 5 bases. CDR3 amino acids: CASSFDSGLVSETQYF. The CDR3 nucleotides are TGTGCCAGCAGCTTCGATTCCGGACTAGTATCGGAGACCCAGTACTTC.

The genes are TRBV30 and TRBJ1-6, with a possible D match to TRBD1 (5 bases). With 4 bases removed from V and 8 bases from J, the gap between germline ends came to 12 bases. CDR3 length: 13 amino acids. In germline, CDR1 is GTSNPN, CDR2 SVGIG (reference sequence). CDR3 nucleotides: TGTGCCTGGACAGGGCCTCCCGATTCACCCCTCCACTTT. Its protein is CAWTGPPDSPLHF.

V and J are TRBV18 and TRBJ2-1; 9 bases are a match to TRBD1. V shed 6 bases, J shed 1 base, and the junction held 7 bases outside the gene matches. The CDR3 extends over 16 amino acids. The germline CDR1 and CDR2 sequences are KGHSH and LQKENI. The CDR3 DNA reads TGTGCCAGCTCGTCACTACAGGGGGCATCCTACAATGAGCAGTTCTTC. Its protein is CASSSLQGASYNEQFF.

V is TRBV28 and J is TRBJ1-6; D call uncertain. Per germline, CDR1 MDHEN and CDR2 SYDVKM. The CDR3 contains 14 residues. V lost 3 bases, J lost 7 bases, and 10 bases lay in between. The CDR3: CASSFRQPNSPLHF. In DNA form, the CDR3 reads TGTGCCAGCAGTTTCCGGCAGCCAAATTCACCCCTCCACTTT.

The chain recombines TRBV6-5 with TRBJ1-2; 10 nucleotides agree with TRBD1. The CDR3 loop spans 13 amino acids. The V gene end was trimmed by 10 bases and the J gene end by 2 bases; junction bases not matched to a gene: 4. Germline CDR1 reads MNHEY; CDR2 reads SVGAGI. The CDR3 protein is CATPGQGNYGYTF. The CDR3 DNA is TGTGCCACCCCGGGACAGGGGAACTATGGCTACACCTTC.

Only one count was recorded for this clone. V is TRBV7-8 and J is TRBJ2-2; TRBD1 is a possible D gene (5 bases). The ends were cut back, 0 bases at V and 5 bases at J, with 10 bases in the middle. The CDR3 sequence is 15 residues long. Germline CDR1 SGHVS, CDR2 FQNEAQ. DNA of the CDR3: TGTGCCAGCAGCTTAGCGCAAAGGGGTACCGGGGAGCTGTTTTTT. Translation gives CASSLAQRGTGELFF.

This rearrangement joins TRBV7-8 to TRBJ2-1, with TRBD2 identical over 8 bases. CDR3 length: 16 residues. CDR1 is SGHVS and CDR2 is FQNEAQ in the germline V gene. Unmatched junction bases numbered 14, after V lost 3 bases and J lost 10 bases. The CDR3 loop is CASSFQGLDPRGEQFF. DNA of the CDR3: TGTGCCAGCAGCTTTCAGGGACTAGACCCTCGCGGGGAGCAGTTCTTC.

This clone was detected only once. DNA of the CDR3: TGTGCCAGCAGCCAAGATAGTGGGGACAGGGCCAAAAACATTCAGTACTTC. Protein product: CASSQDSGDRAKNIQYF. The chain carries TRBV4-2 and TRBJ2-4, with 8 bases that match TRBD1. The CDR3 contains 17 residues. Per the germline V gene, CDR1 is LGHNA and CDR2 is YNFKEQ. J was trimmed by 1 base and V by 0 bases; bases with no gene match: 5.

The chain combines TRBV9 with TRBJ2-1; 9 bases are a match to TRBD2. The germline V gene encodes CDR1 SGDLS and CDR2 YYNGEE. Trimming at V came to 0 bases and at J to 4 bases, leaving 5 bases not matched to a gene. The CDR3 runs to 16 residues. For the CDR3, the DNA is TGTGCCAGCAGCGTAGACACGAGCGGGGGGTACAATGAGCAGTTCTTC. Amino acids: CASSVDTSGGYNEQFF.

The chain is built from TRBV19 and TRBJ2-1; weak D call: TRBD1 (5 bases). V dropped 3 bases and J dropped 4 bases, with 7 bases sitting between them. This CDR3 has 13 residues. Germline V gives CDR1 LNHDA, CDR2 SQIVND (reference sequence). For the CDR3, the DNA is TGTGCCAGTAGTATCGACAGATACAATGAGCAGTTCTTC. Its translation is CASSIDRYNEQFF.

With respect to this clone: At the DNA level, this CDR3 is encoded by other sequences in the same sample as well. The chain recombines TRBV20-1 with TRBJ2-3; D uncertain. CDR3 size: 12 residues. The germline gives CDR1 DFQATT, CDR2 SNEGSKA (reference sequence). The ends were cut back, 3 bases at V and 3 bases at J, with 7 bases in the middle. CDR3 in DNA: TGCAGTGCTAGTTTAGGAACAGATACGCAGTATTTT. Protein sequence: CSASLGTDTQYF.

The J gene is TRBJ1-5, the V gene TRBV28; a possible D gene is TRBD1 (5 bases). The CDR3 length is 15 residues. V gave up 3 bases and J gave up 2 bases, with 11 bases separating them. Germline CDR1 MDHEN, CDR2 SYDVKM. The CDR3 nucleotides are TGTGCCAGCAGTTTGGTGGGGGGAGGCAATCAGCCCCAGCATTTT. This translates into CASSLVGGGNQPQHF.

The J gene is TRBJ1-5, the V gene TRBV24-1; D remains unclear. Germline V gives CDR1 KGHDR, CDR2 SFDVKD. The CDR3 loop spans 15 amino acids. Trimming pared 0 bases from V and 6 bases from J, leaving 11 bases between. The CDR3 region is CATSDLPRICQPQHF. In DNA form, the CDR3 reads TGTGCCACCAGTGATTTGCCCCGGATTTGTCAGCCCCAGCATTTT.